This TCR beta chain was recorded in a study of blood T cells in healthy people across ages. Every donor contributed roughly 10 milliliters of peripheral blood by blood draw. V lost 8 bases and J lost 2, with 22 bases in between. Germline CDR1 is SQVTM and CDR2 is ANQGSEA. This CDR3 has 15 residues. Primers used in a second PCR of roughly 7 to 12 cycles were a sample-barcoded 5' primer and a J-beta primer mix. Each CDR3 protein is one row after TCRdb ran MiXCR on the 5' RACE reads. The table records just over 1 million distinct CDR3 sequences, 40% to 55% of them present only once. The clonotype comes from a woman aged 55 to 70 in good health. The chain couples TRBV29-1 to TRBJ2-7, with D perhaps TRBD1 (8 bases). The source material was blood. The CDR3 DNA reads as TGCAGCATTGGGGGGGTCGACAGGGGTGCCTACGAGCAGTACTTC. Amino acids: CSIGGVDRGAYEQYF.